This TCR beta chain was captured by sequencing in a study of blood T cell repertoires in COVID-19. The CDR3 sequence is 13 residues long. Trimming removed 6 bases from V and 7 bases from J; junction bases left unmatched: 5. Germline V lookup: CDR1 MNHEY, CDR2 SVGAGI. TCRdb's table, derived via immunoSEQ multiplex PCR, lists solely in-frame clones and lacks some. This sample carries fewer than 350,000 clones, roughly 85% of them seen once, and the ten largest clones take 2% to 3%. This chain joins TRBV6-5 and TRBJ2-7, with 11 bases matching TRBD2. Sample: PBMCs or T cells enriched from blood (not recorded which). This TCR came from a woman aged 50 to 60 who had recovered from COVID-19. The CDR3 region has the DNA TGTGCCAGCAGGACTAGCGGGATGGGGGAGCAGTACTTC. This gives the protein CASRTSGMGEQYF.